This paragraph covers one T cell receptor beta chain sequence. The junction had 6 bases not matched to a gene; V was cut back by 0 bases and J by 0 bases. This CDR3 comprises 17 residues. From germline, CDR1 is SNHLY and CDR2 FYNNEI. Both 60 Vbeta primers and 13 Jbeta primers went into the PCR. Profiling relied on immunoSEQ multiplex PCR, and the TCRdb table lists in-frame clones only, not all of them. In the table there are more than 140,000 clones, under 70% of which are singletons. These data are taken from a study of cytomegalovirus exposure and HLA in healthy donors. Sequencing used PBMCs. The J gene is TRBJ2-7, the V gene TRBV2, with TRBD2 matching 9 bases. This clonotype was sampled from a woman in her thirties in good health and CMV-seropositive. CDR3 DNA: TGTGCCAGCAGTGAAGCGTGGCTAGCGGGACCCTCCTACGAGCAGTACTTC. It encodes CASSEAWLAGPSYEQYF.